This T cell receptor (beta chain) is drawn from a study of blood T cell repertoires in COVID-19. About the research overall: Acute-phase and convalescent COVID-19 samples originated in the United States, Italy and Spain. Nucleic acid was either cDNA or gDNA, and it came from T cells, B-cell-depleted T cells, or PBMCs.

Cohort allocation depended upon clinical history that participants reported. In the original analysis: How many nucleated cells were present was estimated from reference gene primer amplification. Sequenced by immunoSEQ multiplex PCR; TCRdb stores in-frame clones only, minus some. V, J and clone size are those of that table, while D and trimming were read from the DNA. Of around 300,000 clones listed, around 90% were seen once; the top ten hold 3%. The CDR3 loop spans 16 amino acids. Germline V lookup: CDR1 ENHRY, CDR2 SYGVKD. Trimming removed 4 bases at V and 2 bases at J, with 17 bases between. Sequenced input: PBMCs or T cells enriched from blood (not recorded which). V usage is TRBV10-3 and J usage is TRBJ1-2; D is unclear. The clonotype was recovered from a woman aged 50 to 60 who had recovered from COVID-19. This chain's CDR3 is CAISGGIRGLNYGYTF. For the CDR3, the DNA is TGTGCCATCAGTGGCGGTATTCGGGGTTTGAACTATGGCTACACCTTC.